The T cell receptor beta chain described here comes from a study of cytomegalovirus exposure and HLA in healthy donors. The study ran its PCR with 60 Vbeta and 13 Jbeta primers. The method was immunoSEQ multiplex PCR; TCRdb's version includes in-frame clones alone and lacks a portion of them. The sample lists 110,000 or so clones, roughly four fifths occurring once. General study points: Later analysis identified 15,000 to 20,000 TCR beta sequences associated with HLA alleles, using a false discovery rate threshold of 0.05. The later analysis indicated that the majority of CMV-associated TCR beta chains appeared HLA-restricted. In a later analysis, parvovirus B19, influenza, CMV and Epstein-Barr virus appeared linked to several top co-occurrence clusters. Reportedly, TCR beta sequences accurately predicted HLA-A and HLA-B alleles in most subjects.

As for this clone: The antigen is unknown.

CDR3 length: 15 amino acids. The germline V gene encodes CDR1 MDHEN and CDR2 SYDVKM. The trim removed 6 bases at V and 2 bases at J, leaving 8 bases unmatched. The rearrangement joins TRBV28 to TRBJ2-7; 9 bases are shared with TRBD1. The clonotype originates from a woman younger than 35 in good health and CMV-seronegative. The sample consisted of PBMCs. DNA of the CDR3: TGTGCCAGCAGCATACGGGACAGGGCGACCTACGAGCAGTACTTC. Its translation is CASSIRDRATYEQYF.